A selection of T cell receptor beta chains follows, all from one sample in a study of cytomegalovirus exposure and HLA in healthy donors. TCRdb's copy holds only in-frame clones and misses some; the assay was immunoSEQ multiplex PCR. Here the sample spans 150,000 to 200,000 clones, around 75% being singletons. Sequencing was performed on PBMCs. Receptor source: a woman aged 50 to 60 in good health and CMV-seropositive. Each CDR3 is given with its conserved first and last residue. Each record gives: V gene, J gene, CDR3 protein.

V: TRBV19
J: TRBJ1-2
CDR3: CASSILSGTRNYGYTF

V: TRBV4-1
J: TRBJ2-1
CDR3: CASSQDQLAPRLIF

V: TRBV28
J: TRBJ1-1
CDR3: CASSIPGQGETEAFF

V: TRBV5-1
J: TRBJ1-2
CDR3: CASSYRDRGVDGYTF

V: TRBV6-6
J: TRBJ1-4
CDR3: CASSRSGQGNEKLFF

V: TRBV2
J: TRBJ2-5
CDR3: CASRDLGGVRETQYF

V: TRBV11-2
J: TRBJ2-7
CDR3: CASSLAPGQGYEQYF

V: TRBV19
J: TRBJ2-6
CDR3: CASSVGTVGANVLTF

V: TRBV9
J: TRBJ1-5
CDR3: CASSTGGGPVEPQHF

V: TRBV19
J: TRBJ1-2
CDR3: CASSMVRDTNYGYTF

V: TRBV6-6
J: TRBJ2-2
CDR3: CASSYSSGHRELFF

V: TRBV4-1
J: TRBJ2-3
CDR3: CASSQDRLAGDTQYF

V: TRBV18
J: TRBJ1-6
CDR3: CASSLTGPPSLLHF

V: TRBV9
J: TRBJ1-5
CDR3: CASGPEGQPQHF

V: TRBV10-2
J: TRBJ2-2
CDR3: CASRLTGGSGGELFF

V: TRBV29-1
J: TRBJ2-1
CDR3: CSVEKEGVPYEQFF

V: TRBV11-2
J: TRBJ1-2
CDR3: CASSPRQFDYGYTF